The TCR beta chain under discussion was sequenced for a study of regulatory T cells in long-lasting Graves disease. HTBI primers from iRepertoire and Arm-PCR of CDR3 regions yielded the TCR beta libraries. TCRdb reprocessed the multiplex PCR reads via MiXCR and lists one record per CDR3 protein. This table has 400,000 to 500,000 distinct CDR3 sequences, 14% to 15% appearing once. The length of the CDR3 is 13 residues. CDR1 MNHNS and CDR2 SASEGT come from the germline V gene. V trimming: 7 bases; J trimming: 3 bases; junction bases outside the gene matches: 4. This clonotype was recorded many times. Its antigen is as yet unknown. The time point is: newly diagnosed GD, antithyroid drugs for less than 3 months. The TCR library used RNA extracted from PBMCs. Broader study findings: With approximately 3,000 shared public clonotypes, persistent patients exceeded new patients, who shared more than 750.

This same sample was also part of a study on T cells in Graves' hyperthyroidism and ophthalmopathy. From that report: Hyperthyroidism of Graves' type that showed no ophthalmopathy progression within 18 months was stable.

The material was peripheral blood mononuclear cells (PBMCs), obtained at new diagnosis, from a patient treated with antithyroid drugs. This TCR came from a woman in her twenties or thirties with Graves disease. The chain joins TRBV6-1 to TRBJ2-7; TRBD2 matches 9 bases. This chain's CDR3 is CASNAGGNYEQYF. CDR3 in DNA: TGTGCCAGCAACGCGGGAGGGAACTACGAGCAGTACTTC.